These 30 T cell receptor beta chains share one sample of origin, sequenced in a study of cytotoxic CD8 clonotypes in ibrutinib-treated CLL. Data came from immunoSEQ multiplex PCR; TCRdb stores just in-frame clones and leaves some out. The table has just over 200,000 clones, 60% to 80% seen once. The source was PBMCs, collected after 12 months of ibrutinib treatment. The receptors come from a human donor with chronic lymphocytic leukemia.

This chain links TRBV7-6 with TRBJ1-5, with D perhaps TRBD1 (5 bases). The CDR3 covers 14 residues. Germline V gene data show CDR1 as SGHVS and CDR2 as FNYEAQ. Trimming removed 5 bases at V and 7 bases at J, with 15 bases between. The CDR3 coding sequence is TGTGCCAGCAGCGAGGACATCGGAAAACAGCCCCAGCATTTT. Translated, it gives CASSEDIGKQPQHF.

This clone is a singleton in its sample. CDR3 sequence: CASSSGVGEKLFF. The CDR3 nucleotides read TGCGCCAGCAGCTCAGGGGTGGGTGAAAAACTGTTTTTT. The chain carries TRBV5-1 and TRBJ1-4, with TRBD1 as a possible D gene (6 bases). V was clipped by 3 bases and J by 7 bases, with 10 bases between them. The CDR3 runs 13 residues. The germline V gene encodes CDR1 SGHRS and CDR2 YFSETQ.

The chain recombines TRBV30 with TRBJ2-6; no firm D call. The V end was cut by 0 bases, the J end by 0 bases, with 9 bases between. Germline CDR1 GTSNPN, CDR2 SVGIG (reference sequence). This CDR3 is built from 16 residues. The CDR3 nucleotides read TGTGCCTGGAGTGTTCGGTTCAGCTCTGGGGCCAACGTCCTGACTTTC. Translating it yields CAWSVRFSSGANVLTF.

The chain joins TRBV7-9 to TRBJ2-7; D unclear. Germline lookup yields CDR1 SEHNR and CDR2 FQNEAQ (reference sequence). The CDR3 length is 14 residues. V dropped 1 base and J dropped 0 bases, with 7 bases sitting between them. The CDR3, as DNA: TGTGCCAGCAGCTTAGGAACAAGCTCCTACGAGCAGTACTTC. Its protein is CASSLGTSSYEQYF.

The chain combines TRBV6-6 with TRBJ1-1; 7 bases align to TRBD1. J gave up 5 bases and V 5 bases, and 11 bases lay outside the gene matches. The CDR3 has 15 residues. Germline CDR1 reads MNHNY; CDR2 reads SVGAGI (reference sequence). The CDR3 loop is CASSHLGAGGTEAFF. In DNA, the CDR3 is TGTGCCAGCAGTCACCTAGGGGCAGGGGGGACTGAAGCTTTCTTT.

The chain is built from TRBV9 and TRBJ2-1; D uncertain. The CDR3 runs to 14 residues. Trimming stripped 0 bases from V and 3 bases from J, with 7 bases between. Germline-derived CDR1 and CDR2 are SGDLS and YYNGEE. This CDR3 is CASSVDVGYNEQFF. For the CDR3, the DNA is TGTGCCAGCAGCGTAGATGTGGGCTACAATGAGCAGTTCTTC.

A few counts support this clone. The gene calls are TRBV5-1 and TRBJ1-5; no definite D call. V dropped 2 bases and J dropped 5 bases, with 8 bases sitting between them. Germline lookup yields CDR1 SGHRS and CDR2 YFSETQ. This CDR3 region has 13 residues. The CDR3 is CASSFASDQPQHF. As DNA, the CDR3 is TGCGCCAGCAGCTTTGCTTCGGATCAGCCCCAGCATTTT.

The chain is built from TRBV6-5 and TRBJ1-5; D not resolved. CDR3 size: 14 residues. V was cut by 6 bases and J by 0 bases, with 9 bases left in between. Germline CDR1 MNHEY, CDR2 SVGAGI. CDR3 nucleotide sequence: TGTGCCAGCAGGCTGACGGTTAGCAATCAGCCCCAGCATTTT. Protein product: CASRLTVSNQPQHF.

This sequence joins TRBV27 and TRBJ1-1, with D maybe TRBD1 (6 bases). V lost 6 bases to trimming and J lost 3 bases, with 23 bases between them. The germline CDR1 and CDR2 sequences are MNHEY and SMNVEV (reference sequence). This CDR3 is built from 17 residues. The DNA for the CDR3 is TGTGCCAGCAGGGGGAAGAGAGGGGGAAGGTTATACACTGAAGCTTTCTTT. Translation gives CASRGKRGGRLYTEAFF.

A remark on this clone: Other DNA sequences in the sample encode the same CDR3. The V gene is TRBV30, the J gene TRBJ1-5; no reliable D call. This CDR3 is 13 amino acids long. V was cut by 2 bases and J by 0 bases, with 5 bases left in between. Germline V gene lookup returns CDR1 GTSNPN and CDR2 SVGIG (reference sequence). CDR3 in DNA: TGTGCCTGGAGTTTGAATAGCAATCAGCCCCAGCATTTT. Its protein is CAWSLNSNQPQHF.

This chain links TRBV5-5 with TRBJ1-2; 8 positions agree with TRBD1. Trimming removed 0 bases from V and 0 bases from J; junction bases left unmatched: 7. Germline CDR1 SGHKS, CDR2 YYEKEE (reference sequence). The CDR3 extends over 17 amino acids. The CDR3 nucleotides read TGTGCCAGCAGCTTGGGACAGGGGATAAGGGCTAACTATGGCTACACCTTC. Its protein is CASSLGQGIRANYGYTF.

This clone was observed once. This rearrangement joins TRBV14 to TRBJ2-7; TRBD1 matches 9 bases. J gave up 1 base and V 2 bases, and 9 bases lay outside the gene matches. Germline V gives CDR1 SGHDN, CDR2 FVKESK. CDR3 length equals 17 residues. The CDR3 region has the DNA TGTGCCAGCAGCCAACATCCGGGACAGGGTACATCCTACGAGCAGTACTTC. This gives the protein CASSQHPGQGTSYEQYF.

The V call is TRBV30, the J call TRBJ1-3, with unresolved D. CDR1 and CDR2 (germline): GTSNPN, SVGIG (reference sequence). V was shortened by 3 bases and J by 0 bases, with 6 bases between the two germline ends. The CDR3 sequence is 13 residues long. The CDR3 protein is CAWRSNSGNTIYF. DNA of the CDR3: TGTGCCTGGAGGTCGAACTCTGGAAACACCATATATTTT.

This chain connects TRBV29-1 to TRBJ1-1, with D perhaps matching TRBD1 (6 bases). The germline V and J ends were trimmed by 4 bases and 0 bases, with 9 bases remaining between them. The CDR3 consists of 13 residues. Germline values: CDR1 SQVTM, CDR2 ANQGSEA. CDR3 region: CSVVDSLNTEAFF. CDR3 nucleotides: TGCAGCGTTGTGGACAGCTTGAACACTGAAGCTTTCTTT.

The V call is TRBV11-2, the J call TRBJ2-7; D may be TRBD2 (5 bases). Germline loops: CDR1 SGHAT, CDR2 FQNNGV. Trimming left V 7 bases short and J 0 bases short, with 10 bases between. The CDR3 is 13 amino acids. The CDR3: CASTDYSSYEQYF. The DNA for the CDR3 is TGTGCCAGCACAGACTACAGCTCCTACGAGCAGTACTTC.

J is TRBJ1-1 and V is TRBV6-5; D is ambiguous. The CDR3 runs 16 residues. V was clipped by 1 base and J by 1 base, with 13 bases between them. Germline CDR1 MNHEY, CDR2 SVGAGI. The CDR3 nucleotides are TGTGCCAGCAGTTACTATCGTACGGTTCAGAACACTGAAGCTTTCTTT. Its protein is CASSYYRTVQNTEAFF.

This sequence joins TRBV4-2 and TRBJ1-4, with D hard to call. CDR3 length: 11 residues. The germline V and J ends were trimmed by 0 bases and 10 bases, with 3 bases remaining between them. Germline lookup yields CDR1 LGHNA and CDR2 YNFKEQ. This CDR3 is CASSQDAKLFF. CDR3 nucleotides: TGTGCCAGCAGCCAAGACGCAAAACTGTTTTTT.

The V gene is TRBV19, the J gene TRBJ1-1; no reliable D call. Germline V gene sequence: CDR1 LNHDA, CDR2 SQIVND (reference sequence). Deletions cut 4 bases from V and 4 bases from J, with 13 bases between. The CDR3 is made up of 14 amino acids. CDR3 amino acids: CASSTFVAGTEAFF. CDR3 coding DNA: TGTGCCAGTAGTACCTTCGTCGCGGGCACTGAAGCTTTCTTT.

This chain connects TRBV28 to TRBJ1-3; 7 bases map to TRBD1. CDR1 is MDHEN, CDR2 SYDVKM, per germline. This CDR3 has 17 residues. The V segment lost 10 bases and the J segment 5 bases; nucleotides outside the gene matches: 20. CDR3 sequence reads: CATNQATGAGVRNTIYF. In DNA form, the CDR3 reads TGTGCCACTAATCAGGCCACAGGGGCCGGGGTTAGAAACACCATATATTTT.

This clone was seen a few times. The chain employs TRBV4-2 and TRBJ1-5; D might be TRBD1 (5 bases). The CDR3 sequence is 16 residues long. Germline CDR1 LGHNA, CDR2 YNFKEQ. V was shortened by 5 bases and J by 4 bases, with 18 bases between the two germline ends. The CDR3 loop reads CASSTPGAGGNQPQHF. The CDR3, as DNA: TGTGCCAGCAGCACCCCTGGGGCGGGAGGGAATCAGCCCCAGCATTTT.

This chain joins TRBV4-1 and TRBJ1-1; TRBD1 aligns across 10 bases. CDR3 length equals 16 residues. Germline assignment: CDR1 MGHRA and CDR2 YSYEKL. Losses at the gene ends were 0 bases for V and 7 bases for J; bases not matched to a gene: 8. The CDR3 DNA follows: TGCGCCAGCAGCCAAGAGACAGGGGGCGTATTAATTGAAGCTTTCTTT. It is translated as CASSQETGGVLIEAFF.

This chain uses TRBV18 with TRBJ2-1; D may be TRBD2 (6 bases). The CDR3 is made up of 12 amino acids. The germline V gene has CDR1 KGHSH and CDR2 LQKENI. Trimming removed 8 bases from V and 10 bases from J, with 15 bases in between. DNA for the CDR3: TGTGCCAGCACGGGACTGCCGCGGGAGCAGTTCTTC. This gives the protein CASTGLPREQFF.

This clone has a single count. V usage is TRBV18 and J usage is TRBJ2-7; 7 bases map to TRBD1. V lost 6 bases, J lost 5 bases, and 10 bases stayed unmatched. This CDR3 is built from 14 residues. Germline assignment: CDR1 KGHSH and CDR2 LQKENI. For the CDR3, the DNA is TGTGCCAGCTCTCCCGAGACAGGGTCCCACGAGCAGTACTTC. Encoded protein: CASSPETGSHEQYF.

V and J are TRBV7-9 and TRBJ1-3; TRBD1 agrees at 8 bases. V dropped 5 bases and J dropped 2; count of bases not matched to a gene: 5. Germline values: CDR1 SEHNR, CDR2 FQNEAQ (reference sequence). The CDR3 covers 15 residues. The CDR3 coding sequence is TGTGCCAGCAGCCAGACAGGGGTAGCTGGAAACACCATATATTTT. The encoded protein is CASSQTGVAGNTIYF.

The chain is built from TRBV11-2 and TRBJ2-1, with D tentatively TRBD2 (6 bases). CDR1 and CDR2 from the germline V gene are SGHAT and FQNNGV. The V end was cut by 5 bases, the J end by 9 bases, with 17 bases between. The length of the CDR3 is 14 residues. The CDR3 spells CASSVTPVSGEQFF. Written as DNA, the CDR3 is TGTGCCAGCAGCGTAACTCCCGTTAGCGGTGAGCAGTTCTTC.

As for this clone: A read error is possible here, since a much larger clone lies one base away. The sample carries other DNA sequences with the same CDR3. Written as DNA, the CDR3 is TGTGCCAGCTCACCGAGCACAGATACGCAGTATTTT. It yields the protein CASSPSTDTQYF. This chain joins TRBV18 and TRBJ2-3; D ambiguous. The CDR3 loop spans 12 amino acids. Germline CDR1 reads KGHSH; CDR2 reads LQKENI. V lost 3 bases and J 0 bases, leaving 1 base between the germline ends.

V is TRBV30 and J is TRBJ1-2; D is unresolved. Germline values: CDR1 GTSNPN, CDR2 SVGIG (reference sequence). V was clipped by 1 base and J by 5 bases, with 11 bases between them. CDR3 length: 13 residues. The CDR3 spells CAWSGVGSYGYTF. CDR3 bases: TGTGCCTGGAGTGGGGTAGGATCTTATGGCTACACCTTC.

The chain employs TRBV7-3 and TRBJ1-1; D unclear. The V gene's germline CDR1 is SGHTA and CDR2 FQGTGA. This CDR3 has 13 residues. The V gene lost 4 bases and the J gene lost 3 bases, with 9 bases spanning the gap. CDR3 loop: CASSWEGYTEAFF. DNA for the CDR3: TGTGCCAGCAGCTGGGAGGGTTACACTGAAGCTTTCTTT.

This chain's CDR3 is CASSQPREVRGNTEAFF. The DNA for the CDR3 is TGCGCCAGCAGCCAGCCTAGGGAGGTGAGGGGGAACACTGAAGCTTTCTTT. V gene TRBV4-3 combines with J gene TRBJ1-1; possible D gene TRBD1, 5 bases. Trimming removed 3 bases from V and 1 base from J, with 18 bases in between. CDR1 is LGHNA and CDR2 is YSLEER in the germline V gene. The CDR3 length is 17 residues.

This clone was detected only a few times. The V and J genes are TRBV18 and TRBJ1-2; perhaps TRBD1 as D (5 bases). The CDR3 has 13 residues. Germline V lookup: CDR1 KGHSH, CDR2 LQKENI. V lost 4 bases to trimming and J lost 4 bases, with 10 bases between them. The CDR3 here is CASSHGQGYGYTF. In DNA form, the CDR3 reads TGTGCCAGCTCACATGGGCAGGGCTATGGCTACACCTTC.